The entry below describes one TCR beta chain. Its antigen remains unknown. This CDR3 is 13 amino acids long. CDR1 is SGDLS and CDR2 is YYNGEE in the germline V gene. V was pared by 6 bases and J by 3 bases, with 5 bases of the junction left unmatched. This sample is drawn from a study of cytomegalovirus exposure and HLA in healthy donors. It was with 60 Vbeta and 13 Jbeta primers that the PCR ran. Libraries were prepared by immunoSEQ multiplex PCR; TCRdb keeps only in-frame clonotypes and omits some of them. The sample yields tens of thousands of clones, roughly 67% seen once. General observations from the study: Among CMV-associated TCR beta chains, most appeared HLA-restricted in a later analysis.

This sequence was found in a woman between 50 and 59 years old in good health and CMV-seropositive. The sample was PBMCs. The chain carries TRBV9 and TRBJ1-2; 7 bases agree with TRBD1. The CDR3 coding sequence is TGTGCCAGCACTCAGGGGGATGACTATGGCTACACCTTC. This codes for CASTQGDDYGYTF.